Following are 20 T cell receptor beta chains from one sample sequenced in a study of human T cells and chemical hapten exposure. Using its own MiXCR run on the RACE reads, TCRdb lists one record per CDR3 protein. This table holds a few hundred thousand distinct CDR3 sequences, about 7.7% found once. Indicated time point: pre-sensitization, week 0. Treatment noted: therapeutic diphenylcyclopropenone sensitization with weekly scalp DPC. The material sequenced was whole blood, taken in connection with sensitization to the hapten diphenylcyclopropenone (DPC). The receptors here all came from a man in his late teens or twenties with alopecia areata. Some clones in this sample may be carry-over from other donors' samples.

The chain has TRBV4-1 and TRBJ2-3; 7 bases line up with TRBD2. Germline CDR1 reads MGHRA; CDR2 reads YSYEKL. The CDR3 sequence is 15 residues long. V trimming: 4 bases; J trimming: 2 bases; junction bases outside the gene matches: 6. CDR3 bases: TGCGCCAGCAGCCCCCTAGCGGAGTACACAGATACGCAGTATTTT. It encodes CASSPLAEYTDTQYF.

The chain couples TRBV11-2 to TRBJ2-3; D unclear. Trimming took 2 bases from V and 2 from J, leaving 17 bases between them. Germline values: CDR1 SGHAT, CDR2 FQNNGV. The CDR3 covers 17 residues. CDR3 region: CASSLSSAWRNTDTQYF. Here the CDR3 DNA reads TGTGCCAGCAGCTTATCCAGTGCTTGGCGGAACACAGATACGCAGTATTTT.

The chain recombines TRBV7-2 with TRBJ2-5, with TRBD2 matching over 13 bases. Germline V gene data show CDR1 as SGHTA and CDR2 as FQGNSA. The V and J ends lost 5 bases and 1 base, in that order; junction bases with no gene match: 4. CDR3 length: 16 amino acids. For the CDR3, the DNA is TGTGCCAGCAGCCCCCGACTAGCGGGGGGCCAAGAGACCCAGTACTTC. Residues: CASSPRLAGGQETQYF.

The gene calls are TRBV7-6 and TRBJ1-6; 7 nucleotides line up with TRBD1. Germline loops: CDR1 SGHVS, CDR2 FNYEAQ. The CDR3 contains 13 residues. V lost 3 bases and J lost 12; bases outside the gene matches: 5. The DNA for the CDR3 is TGTGCCAGCAGCTTCCGGACAGGCGGACCCCTCCACTTT. Its translation is CASSFRTGGPLHF.

The sample holds a few counts of this clonotype. CDR3 sequence: CASSFLAGPEDEQFF. The CDR3 DNA is TGTGCCAGCAGTTTTTTAGCGGGGCCTGAGGATGAGCAGTTCTTC. The chain uses TRBV12-3 or TRBV12-4 and TRBJ2-1; 8 bases are a match to TRBD2. Trimming at V came to 3 bases and at J to 8 bases, leaving 9 bases not matched to a gene. This CDR3 comprises 15 residues.

The chain employs TRBV10-3 and TRBJ2-5; 8 bases align to TRBD2. The CDR3 loop spans 15 amino acids. After removal of 6 bases from V and 3 bases from J, the junction contained 9 bases not matched to a gene. In germline, CDR1 is ENHRY, CDR2 SYGVKD. The CDR3 DNA is TGTGCCATCAGAAAGTCTCGGCGGGGGGAAGAGACCCAGTACTTC. Encoded protein: CAIRKSRRGEETQYF.

The V call is TRBV7-3, the J call TRBJ1-1; D gene ambiguous. Per germline, CDR1 SGHTA and CDR2 FQGTGA. The CDR3 length is 13 residues. V was shortened by 2 bases and J by 11 bases, with 15 bases between the two germline ends. The CDR3 region is CASSLSYGDRAFF. DNA for the CDR3: TGTGCCAGCAGCTTATCTTATGGGGATAGGGCTTTCTTT.

The table lists this clonotype with many counts. The CDR3 DNA reads TGTGCCAGCAGCTTATGGGGTCGGAACACTGAAGCTTTCTTT. It specifies CASSLWGRNTEAFF. The V gene is TRBV7-2, the J gene TRBJ1-1; D unresolved. The CDR3 totals 14 residues. CDR1 and CDR2 from the germline V gene are SGHTA and FQGNSA. Trimming shortened V by 2 bases and J by 1 base, and 8 bases separated the two germline ends.

A few counts support this clonotype. The V and J genes are TRBV7-9 and TRBJ1-1; D remains unclear. Germline V gene sequence: CDR1 SEHNR, CDR2 FQNEAQ (reference sequence). Trimming shortened V by 3 bases and J by 0 bases, and 11 bases separated the two germline ends. The CDR3 totals 15 residues. Here the CDR3 reads CASSFPRIMNTEAFF. CDR3 nucleotides: TGTGCCAGCAGCTTCCCCAGGATCATGAACACTGAAGCTTTCTTT.

This clonotype occurred many times. The chain carries TRBV2 and TRBJ2-5; D gene unclear. Trimming took 6 bases from V and 1 from J, leaving 12 bases between them. The length of the CDR3 is 14 residues. Germline V gene sequence: CDR1 SNHLY, CDR2 FYNNEI. The CDR3 reads CASSTRSFQETQYF. In DNA, the CDR3 is TGTGCCAGCAGCACCCGGTCGTTCCAAGAGACCCAGTACTTC.

This chain links TRBV3-1 with TRBJ2-1, with D perhaps given as TRBD1 or TRBD2 (5 bases each). Trimming cost V 2 bases and J 10 bases, with 15 bases left between them. Germline-derived CDR1 and CDR2 are LGHDT and YNNKEL (reference sequence). The CDR3 contains 14 residues. The CDR3 coding sequence is TGTGCCAGCAGCCAATGGGGGATACGGGCAGAGCAGTTCTTC. Its protein product is CASSQWGIRAEQFF.

The sample holds many counts of this clonotype. The rearrangement uses TRBV7-2 and TRBJ1-6; D perhaps matches TRBD1 (6 bases). V dropped 0 bases and J dropped 7 bases, with 10 bases sitting between them. Looked up from germline, CDR1 is SGHTA and CDR2 is FQGNSA. The length of the CDR3 is 15 residues. CDR3 nucleotides: TGTGCCAGCAGCTTAGCCCCAGGGGACAATTCACCCCTCCACTTT. Encoded protein: CASSLAPGDNSPLHF.

This clonotype was observed a few times. This rearrangement joins TRBV6-2 or TRBV6-3 to TRBJ2-7, with a tentative D call TRBD1 (6 bases). V gave up 8 bases and J gave up 4 bases, with 18 bases separating them. This CDR3 is 14 amino acids long. Germline CDR1 reads MNHEY; CDR2 reads SVGEGT. CDR3 amino acids: CASEATGKPYEQYF. The CDR3 bases are TGTGCCAGCGAGGCTACAGGGAAACCATACGAGCAGTACTTC.

This clonotype was counted ten times or more. The CDR3 is CASSRADSRSYNEQFF. CDR3 DNA sequence: TGTGCCAGCAGCCGAGCGGACTCCAGATCTTACAATGAGCAGTTCTTC. The genes are TRBV6-5 and TRBJ2-1; D perhaps matches TRBD2 (5 bases). V gave up 6 bases and J gave up 4 bases, with 19 bases separating them. The germline CDR1 and CDR2 sequences are MNHEY and SVGAGI. The CDR3 has 16 amino acids.

This clonotype was seen at least ten times. The chain uses TRBV28 and TRBJ2-5; TRBD1 might be the D (5 bases). Germline lookup yields CDR1 MDHEN and CDR2 SYDVKM. The CDR3 spans 16 residues. Between the trimmed V and J ends, which lost 5 bases and 0 bases, there was a span of 16 bases. CDR3 protein: CASSTPSGPHQETQYF. The DNA for the CDR3 is TGTGCCAGCAGTACCCCTTCAGGGCCGCACCAAGAGACCCAGTACTTC.

This clonotype showed up many times. The rearrangement joins TRBV3-1 to TRBJ2-5; weak D call: TRBD2 (6 bases). This CDR3 spans 14 amino acids. Germline CDR1 is LGHDT and CDR2 is YNNKEL (reference sequence). V was shortened by 2 bases and J by 4 bases, with 11 bases between the two germline ends. The CDR3: CASSQPGRLETQYF. The DNA of the CDR3 is TGTGCCAGCAGCCAACCAGGGAGGTTAGAGACCCAGTACTTC.

The V gene is TRBV20-1, the J gene TRBJ2-3; 9 nucleotides line up with TRBD2. J was trimmed by 3 bases and V by 5 bases; bases with no gene match: 9. Looked up from germline, CDR1 is DFQATT and CDR2 is SNEGSKA (reference sequence). The CDR3 spans 15 residues. This CDR3 is CSAPGRGGWTDTQYF. CDR3 nucleotides: TGCAGTGCTCCCGGGCGGGGGGGCTGGACAGATACGCAGTATTTT.

This clonotype was counted a few times. The chain couples TRBV20-1 to TRBJ2-3; D ambiguous. The CDR3 is 15 amino acids. Trimming shortened V by 2 bases and J by 4 bases, and 16 bases separated the two germline ends. Germline V gene lookup returns CDR1 DFQATT and CDR2 SNEGSKA (reference sequence). CDR3 loop: CSARPLVSPSDTQYF. In DNA form, the CDR3 reads TGCAGTGCTAGACCCCTAGTGAGTCCCTCAGATACGCAGTATTTT.

This chain uses TRBV7-9 with TRBJ2-7; TRBD1 aligns across 7 bases. Losses at the gene ends were 3 bases for V and 2 bases for J; bases not matched to a gene: 4. Germline CDR1 is SEHNR and CDR2 is FQNEAQ (reference sequence). The CDR3 length is 14 residues. As DNA, the CDR3 is TGTGCCAGCAGCTTCACAGGGGCCCCCTACGAGCAGTACGTC. Protein: CASSFTGAPYEQYV.

The chain is built from TRBV7-2 and TRBJ2-2, with a weak D call TRBD1 (6 bases). In germline, CDR1 is SGHTA, CDR2 FQGNSA. This CDR3 spans 15 amino acids. V lost 4 bases and J 0 bases, leaving 9 bases between the germline ends. CDR3 in amino acids: CASSSGQPNTGELFF. CDR3 bases: TGTGCCAGCAGCTCTGGACAGCCGAACACCGGGGAGCTGTTTTTT.